The source of this T cell receptor (beta chain) is a study of cytomegalovirus exposure and HLA in healthy donors. Profiled with immunoSEQ multiplex PCR; TCRdb holds only in-frame clones, not every one. The repertoire includes about 150,000 clones, around 90% of them detected once, and just under 3% sits in the top ten. This clone was recorded once. Its specificity is unknown. Study-wide findings and caveats: According to a later analysis, TCR clusters from the first cohort tended to co-occur in the 110 or so validation repertoires. Researchers catalogued about 150 TCR beta chains as cytomegalovirus-associated.

Sequencing was done on a sample of PBMCs. This clonotype was sampled from a man aged 18 to 29 in good health and CMV-seronegative.

The CDR3 region is CASSVEDSFRTDTQYF. In DNA form, the CDR3 reads TGCGCCAGCAGCGTGGAGGACTCGTTCAGAACAGATACGCAGTATTTT. The chain uses TRBV5-1 and TRBJ2-3, with D possibly matching TRBD2 (5 bases). Deletions cut 4 bases from V and 3 bases from J, with 18 bases between. The CDR3 spans 16 residues. The germline gives CDR1 SGHRS, CDR2 YFSETQ.